A single sample is the source of the 11 T cell receptor beta chains below, sequenced in a study of preoperative IRX-2 immunotherapy in early breast cancer. The sample's treatment: preoperative locoregional IRX-2 cytokine immunotherapy. Generated by immunoSEQ multiplex PCR, the TCRdb table keeps only in-frame clones and is missing some. The sample lists tens of thousands of clones; 82% were seen once. The source material was lymph node tissue, sampled after IRX-2 immunotherapy. Receptor source: a human donor with breast cancer.

The chain couples TRBV19 to TRBJ1-2, with TRBD1 identical over 9 bases. Germline V gene lookup returns CDR1 LNHDA and CDR2 SQIVND (reference sequence). Trimming at V came to 2 bases and at J to 2 bases, leaving 6 bases not matched to a gene. This CDR3 contains 16 residues. In DNA, the CDR3 is TGTGCCAGTAGTATAAACCGGGACAGGGTGAACTATGGCTACACCTTC. It encodes CASSINRDRVNYGYTF. The variable domain in full, with the rest retrieved from reference TRBV19 and TRBJ1-2, is DGGITQSPKYLFRKEGQNVTLSCEQNLNHDAMYWYRQDPGQGLRLIYYSQIVNDFQKGDIAEGYSVSREKKESFPLTVTSAQKNPTAFYLCASSINRDRVNYGYTFGSGTRLTVV.

The rearrangement uses TRBV18 and TRBJ1-5, with unresolved D. The CDR3 contains 14 residues. The germline V gene encodes CDR1 KGHSH and CDR2 LQKENI. V lost 3 bases to trimming and J lost 3 bases, with 9 bases between them. CDR3 DNA sequence: TGTGCCAGCTCACCCGAACAGTTCAATCAGCCCCAGCATTTT. Translation: CASSPEQFNQPQHF.

A single count supports this clone. The chain employs TRBV6-8 and TRBJ2-2, with 12 positions matching TRBD1. After removal of 2 bases from V and 4 bases from J, the junction contained 2 bases not matched to a gene. The CDR3 totals 16 residues. Germline V gene data show CDR1 as MNHGY and CDR2 as SAAAGT. CDR3: CASSYRDRGRTGELFF. DNA for the CDR3: TGTGCCAGCAGTTACCGGGACAGGGGGCGCACCGGGGAGCTGTTTTTT.

This clone has a single count. This chain joins TRBV28 and TRBJ1-1, with 9 bases aligning to TRBD1. V shed 7 bases and J 5 bases; nucleotides not matched to a gene: 5. Looked up from germline, CDR1 is MDHEN and CDR2 is SYDVKM. The CDR3 loop spans 13 amino acids. The CDR3: CASTLGQGTEAFF. In nucleotides, the CDR3 is TGTGCCAGCACGCTGGGACAGGGAACTGAAGCTTTCTTT.

The rearrangement uses TRBV11-3 and TRBJ1-1; a weak D match, TRBD1 (6 bases). The CDR3 is 14 amino acids. CDR1 is SGHNT, CDR2 YENEEA, per germline. V lost 5 bases and J lost 6, with 16 bases in between. CDR3 DNA sequence: TGTGCCAGCAGCCCGAACAGGGAAAGGCCTGAAGCTTTCTTT. This encodes CASSPNRERPEAFF. Filled out from reference TRBV11-3 and TRBJ1-1, the complete variable domain reads EAGVVQSPRYKIIEKKQPVAFWCNPISGHNTLYWYLQNLGQGPELLIRYENEEAVDDSQLPKDRFSAERLKGVDSTLKIQPAELGDSAVYLCASSPNRERPEAFFGQGTRLTVV.

This chain links TRBV18 with TRBJ2-5, with D perhaps TRBD1 (5 bases). This CDR3 spans 15 amino acids. From germline, CDR1 is KGHSH and CDR2 LQKENI. The V gene lost 4 bases and the J gene lost 0 bases, with 12 bases spanning the gap. The CDR3 spells CASSLGHDHQETQYF. For the CDR3, the DNA is TGTGCCAGCTCACTCGGACACGACCACCAAGAGACCCAGTACTTC.

The chain's CDR3 is CASSSLDISYGYTF. Here the CDR3 DNA reads TGTGCCAGCAGCTCCCTAGACATTTCCTATGGCTACACCTTC. The genes are TRBV11-3 and TRBJ1-2; no definite D call. Germline CDR1 is SGHNT and CDR2 is YENEEA. This CDR3 is 14 amino acids long. V was pared by 4 bases and J by 4 bases, with 13 bases between.

This sequence joins TRBV6-8 and TRBJ2-7; D is perhaps TRBD2 (6 bases). The CDR3 extends over 14 amino acids. V dropped 4 bases and J dropped 0 bases, with 10 bases sitting between them. The germline V gene encodes CDR1 MNHGY and CDR2 SAAAGT. The CDR3 DNA follows: TGTGCCAGCAGTTCCGCGGGGAGCTCCTACGAGCAGTACTTC. Translation gives CASSSAGSSYEQYF.

The V and J genes are TRBV29-1 and TRBJ2-1, with D unresolved. Trimming pared 7 bases from V and 3 bases from J, leaving 10 bases between. The CDR3 is 12 residues long. Germline lookup yields CDR1 SQVTM and CDR2 ANQGSEA. The CDR3 reads CSARVNYNEQFF. For the CDR3, the DNA is TGCAGCGCCCGAGTCAACTACAATGAGCAGTTCTTC.

The chain joins TRBV25-1 to TRBJ1-6, with 8 bases matching TRBD1. J gave up 10 bases and V 3 bases, and 8 bases lay outside the gene matches. This CDR3 is 15 amino acids long. CDR1 and CDR2 from the germline V gene are MGHDK and SYGVNS. The CDR3 loop is CASSDATGVDSPLHF. The CDR3 DNA sequence: TGTGCCAGCAGTGACGCGACAGGGGTAGACTCACCCCTCCACTTT.

The rearrangement links TRBV6-8 to TRBJ1-1; unclear D gene. Trimming shortened V by 2 bases and J by 5 bases, and 15 bases separated the two germline ends. This CDR3 contains 15 residues. From germline, CDR1 is MNHGY and CDR2 SAAAGT. The CDR3 DNA reads TGTGCCAGCAGTTACCTTACAAGTTATGGGACTGAAGCTTTCTTT. Amino acid sequence: CASSYLTSYGTEAFF.